A single sample gave rise to the 6 T cell receptor beta chains below, sequenced in a study of regulatory T cells in long-lasting Graves disease. Time point reported: newly diagnosed GD, antithyroid drugs for less than 3 months. Following extraction of RNA from PBMCs, that RNA was used to make the TCR library. The TCR beta library used iRepertoire HTBI primers with Arm-PCR amplification of CDR3. TCRdb ran MiXCR on the multiplex PCR reads and lists one entry per CDR3 protein. The repertoire includes fewer than 500,000 distinct CDR3 sequences, about 16% of them detected once, and 9.5% to 15% sits in the top ten. This same sample was also taken into another study, of T cells in Graves' hyperthyroidism and ophthalmopathy.

The specimen was peripheral blood mononuclear cells (PBMCs), collected at new diagnosis, from a patient treated with antithyroid drugs. All receptors come from a man aged 35-49 years with Graves disease.

This clonotype appeared many times. The chain carries TRBV27 and TRBJ2-5; TRBD1 matches at 8 bases. The CDR3 totals 13 residues. The germline CDR1 and CDR2 sequences are MNHEY and SMNVEV (reference sequence). Trimming took 5 bases from V and 5 from J; bases not matched to a gene: 4. CDR3 amino acids: CASSSRQGETQYF. In DNA form, the CDR3 reads TGTGCCAGCAGTAGCAGACAGGGGGAGACCCAGTACTTC.

This clonotype has a count of ten or more. The chain joins TRBV2 to TRBJ2-5, with D possibly being TRBD1 or TRBD2 (5 bases each). Trimming cost V 9 bases and J 2 bases, with 19 bases left between them. The CDR3 contains 15 residues. The V gene's germline CDR1 is SNHLY and CDR2 FYNNEI. As DNA, the CDR3 is TGTGCCAGTCCCGTAATGGGGGTACGGCAAGAGACCCAGTACTTC. It encodes CASPVMGVRQETQYF.

The genes are TRBV12-5 and TRBJ2-1, with 13 bases lining up with TRBD2. From germline, CDR1 is LGHNT and CDR2 FRNRAP. This CDR3 is 15 amino acids long. V dropped 6 bases and J dropped 6; count of bases not matched to a gene: 5. In DNA form, the CDR3 reads TGTGCTAGTGGCGATGGGACTAGCGGGATCAATGAGCAGTTCTTC. It is translated as CASGDGTSGINEQFF.

The sample holds a few counts of this clonotype. V usage is TRBV20-1 and J usage is TRBJ2-3, with D tentatively TRBD2 (13 bases). With the DNA end fitting TRBJ2-5 better, the J assignment may be wrong. CDR1 is DFQATT, CDR2 SNEGSKA, per germline (reference sequence). This CDR3 comprises 23 residues. CDR3 loop: CSARVSGTGGLLAGGPWVETQYF. CDR3 nucleotides: TGCAGTGCTAGAGTTTCCGGGACAGGGGGCTTACTAGCGGGAGGGCCTTGGGTGGAGACCCAGTACTTC.

This clonotype has more than one count but fewer than ten. The J gene is TRBJ2-7, the V gene TRBV20-1; 8 bases fit TRBD2. After removal of 0 bases from V and 0 bases from J, the junction contained 19 bases not matched to a gene. This CDR3 comprises 20 residues. Germline CDR1 and CDR2: DFQATT and SNEGSKA (reference sequence). As DNA, the CDR3 is TGCAGTGCTAGAGATATATCGATGGAAAGAAAGGGACTAGTCTCCTACGAGCAGTACTTC. Its protein is CSARDISMERKGLVSYEQYF.

This clonotype was seen repeatedly, ten times or more. The chain links TRBV27 to TRBJ2-5; D not certain. Deletions cut 4 bases from V and 1 base from J, with 13 bases between. The CDR3 contains 15 residues. CDR1 is MNHEY and CDR2 is SMNVEV in the germline V gene (reference sequence). The DNA of the CDR3 is TGTGCCAGCAGTTCTTTCGGACGTATCCAAGAGACCCAGTACTTC. This codes for CASSSFGRIQETQYF.